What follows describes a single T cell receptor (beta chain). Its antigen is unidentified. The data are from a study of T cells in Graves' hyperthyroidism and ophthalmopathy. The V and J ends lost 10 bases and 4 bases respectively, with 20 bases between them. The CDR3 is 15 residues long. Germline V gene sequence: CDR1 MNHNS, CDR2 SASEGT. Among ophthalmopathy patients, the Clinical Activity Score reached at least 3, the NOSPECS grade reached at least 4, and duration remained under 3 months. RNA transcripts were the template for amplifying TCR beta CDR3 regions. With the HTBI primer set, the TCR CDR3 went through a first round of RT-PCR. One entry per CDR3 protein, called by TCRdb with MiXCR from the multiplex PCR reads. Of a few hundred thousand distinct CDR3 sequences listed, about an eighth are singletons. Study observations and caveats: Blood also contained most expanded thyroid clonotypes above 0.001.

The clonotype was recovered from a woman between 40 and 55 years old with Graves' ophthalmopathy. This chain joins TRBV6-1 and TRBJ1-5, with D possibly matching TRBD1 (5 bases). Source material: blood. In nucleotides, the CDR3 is TGTGCCAATTGCGATAGGGGCGGGGGGAATCAGCCCCAGCATTTT. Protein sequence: CANCDRGGGNQPQHF.